This T cell receptor (beta chain) appears in the sequencing data of a study of a mutant IDH1 vaccine in newly diagnosed glioma. About the research overall: Vaccination was launched 4-6 weeks after radiotherapy alone, or with temozolomide cycles. The therapy given earlier, which was standard therapy, consisted of radiotherapy, temozolomide, or both, and most of the patients received both.

Concerning this clone itself: Its antigen remains unidentified.

As to time point: week 11, during vaccination. One vaccine dose held 300 ug of mutant IDH1 20-mer peptide and came with topical imiquimod. Each of the donors came in with new WHO grade 3 or 4 astrocytomas that were IDH1-mutant and ATRX-lost. Only in-frame clones appear in the TCRdb table, and some are missing; sequencing was by immunoSEQ multiplex PCR. The sample gives fewer than 35,000 clones, 90% of which show up once; around 20% is in the top ten. From germline, CDR1 is GTSNPN and CDR2 SVGIG (reference sequence). V gave up 5 bases and J gave up 4 bases, with 12 bases separating them. The CDR3 contains 12 residues.

The TCR sequence derives from a man aged 18 to 30 with glioma. The source material was PBMCs, sampled from a glioma patient whose treatment included an IDH1 peptide vaccine. J is TRBJ2-7 and V is TRBV30; D possibly matches TRBD1 or TRBD2 (5 bases each). CDR3 sequence reads: CAWGGEPYEQYF. The CDR3, as DNA: TGTGCCTGGGGGGGAGAACCGTACGAGCAGTACTTC.